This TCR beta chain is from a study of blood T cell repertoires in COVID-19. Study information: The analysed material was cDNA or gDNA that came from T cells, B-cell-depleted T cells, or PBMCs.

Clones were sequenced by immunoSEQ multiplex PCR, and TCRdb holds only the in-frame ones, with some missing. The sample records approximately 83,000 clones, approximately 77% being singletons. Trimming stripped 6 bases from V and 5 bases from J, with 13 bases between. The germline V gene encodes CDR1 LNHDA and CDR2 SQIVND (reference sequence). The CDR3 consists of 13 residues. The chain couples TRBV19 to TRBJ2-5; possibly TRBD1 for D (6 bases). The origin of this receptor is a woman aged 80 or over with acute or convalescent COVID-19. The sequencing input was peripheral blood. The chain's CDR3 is CASRAGARETQYF. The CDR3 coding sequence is TGTGCCAGTAGGGCAGGGGCGCGGGAGACCCAGTACTTC.